This T cell receptor (beta chain) was retrieved from a study of blood T cell repertoires in COVID-19. Study information: Donors in the United States, Italy and Spain gave samples during acute or convalescent COVID-19.

Original handling: Reference gene primer amplification gave nucleated cell count estimates. TCRdb's table, derived via immunoSEQ multiplex PCR, lists solely in-frame clones and lacks some. That table supplies the V and J calls and clone size; D and trimming were determined from the DNA. The repertoire has approximately 150,000 clones, about 85% of them found once; the top ten carry less than 3.5%. This CDR3 is built from 16 residues. V shed 4 bases and J 1 base; nucleotides not matched to a gene: 10. Germline assignment: CDR1 SGHDT and CDR2 YYEEEE. The chain recombines TRBV5-6 with TRBJ1-2; TRBD1 agrees at 7 bases. Material: peripheral blood. The TCR comes from a human donor with acute or convalescent COVID-19. The donor label of this sample is uncertain. CDR3 sequence reads: CASSPRGQRHNYGYTF. CDR3 coding DNA: TGTGCCAGCAGCCCCAGGGGACAGAGACATAACTATGGCTACACCTTC.